This T cell receptor (beta chain) was captured by sequencing in a study of T cells after yellow fever vaccination. Trimming removed 0 bases at V and 8 bases at J, with 16 bases between. Germline V gives CDR1 LGHNA, CDR2 YSLEER. CDR3 size: 15 residues. TCRdb passed the 5' RACE reads through MiXCR, listing each CDR3 protein once. The sample includes about 400,000 distinct CDR3 sequences, under 7.5% of them seen just once. This clonotype was found a few times. The V call is TRBV4-3, the J call TRBJ1-2; D is unclear. This receptor was obtained from a man aged 25 to 40 who received the YFV17D yellow fever vaccine. Sequencing was performed on PBMCs, taken 5 days after the yellow fever booster vaccination. The CDR3 reads CASSQEKRAVGGYTF. The CDR3 coding sequence is TGCGCCAGCAGCCAAGAGAAAAGAGCTGTGGGCGGCTACACCTTC.